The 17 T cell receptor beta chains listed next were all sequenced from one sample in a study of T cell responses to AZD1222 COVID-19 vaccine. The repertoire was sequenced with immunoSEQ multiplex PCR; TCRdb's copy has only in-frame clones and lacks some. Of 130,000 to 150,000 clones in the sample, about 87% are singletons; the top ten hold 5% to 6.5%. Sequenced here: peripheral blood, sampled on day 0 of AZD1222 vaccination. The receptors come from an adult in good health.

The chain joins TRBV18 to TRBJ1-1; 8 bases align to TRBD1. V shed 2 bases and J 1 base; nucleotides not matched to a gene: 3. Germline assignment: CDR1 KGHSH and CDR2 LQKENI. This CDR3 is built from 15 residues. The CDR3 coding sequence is TGTGCCAGCTCACCAAGTGGGACAGGGAACACTGAAGCTTTCTTT. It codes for CASSPSGTGNTEAFF. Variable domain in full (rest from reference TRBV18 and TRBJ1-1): NAGVMQNPRHLVRRRGQEARLRCSPMKGHSHVYWYRQLPEEGLKFMVYLQKENIIDESGMPKERFSAEFPKEGPSILRIQQVVRGDSAAYFCASSPSGTGNTEAFFGQGTRLTVV.

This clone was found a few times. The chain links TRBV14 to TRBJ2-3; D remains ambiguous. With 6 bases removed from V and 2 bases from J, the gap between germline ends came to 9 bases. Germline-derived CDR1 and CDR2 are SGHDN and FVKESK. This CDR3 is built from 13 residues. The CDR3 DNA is TGTGCCAGCAGTCTGCACCTCACAGATACGCAGTATTTT. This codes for CASSLHLTDTQYF.

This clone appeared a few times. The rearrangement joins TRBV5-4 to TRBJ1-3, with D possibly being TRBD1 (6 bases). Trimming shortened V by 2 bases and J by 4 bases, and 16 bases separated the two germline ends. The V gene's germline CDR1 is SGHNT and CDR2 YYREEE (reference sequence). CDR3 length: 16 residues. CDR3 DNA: TGTGCCAGCAGCTTCGGGCAGGCAGGGGAGGGAAACACCATATATTTT. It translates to CASSFGQAGEGNTIYF.

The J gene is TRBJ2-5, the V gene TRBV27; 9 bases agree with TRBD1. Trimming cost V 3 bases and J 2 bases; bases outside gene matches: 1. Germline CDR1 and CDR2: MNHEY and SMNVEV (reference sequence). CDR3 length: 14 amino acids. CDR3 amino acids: CASSFGTGQETQYF. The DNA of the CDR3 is TGTGCCAGCAGTTTTGGGACAGGGCAAGAGACCCAGTACTTC.

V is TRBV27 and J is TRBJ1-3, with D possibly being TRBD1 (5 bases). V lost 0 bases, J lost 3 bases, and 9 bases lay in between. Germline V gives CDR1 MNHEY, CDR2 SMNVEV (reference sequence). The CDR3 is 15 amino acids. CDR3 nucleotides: TGTGCCAGCAGTTTATCCTCGGGGGGTGGAAACACCATATATTTT. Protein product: CASSLSSGGGNTIYF.

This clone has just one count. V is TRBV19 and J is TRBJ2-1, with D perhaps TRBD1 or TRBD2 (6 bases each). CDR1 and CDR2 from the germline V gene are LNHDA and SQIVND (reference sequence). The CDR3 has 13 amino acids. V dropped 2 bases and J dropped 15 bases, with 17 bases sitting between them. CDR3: CASSIKAGEARFF. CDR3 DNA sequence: TGTGCCAGTAGTATAAAGGCAGGGGAGGCGCGGTTCTTC.

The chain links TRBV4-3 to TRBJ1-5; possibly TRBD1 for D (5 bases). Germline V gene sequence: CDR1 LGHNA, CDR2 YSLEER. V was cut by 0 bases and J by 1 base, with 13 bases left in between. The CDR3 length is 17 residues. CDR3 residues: CASSQDPAGLSNQPQHF. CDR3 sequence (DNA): TGCGCCAGCAGCCAAGATCCTGCAGGGTTGAGCAATCAGCCCCAGCATTTT.

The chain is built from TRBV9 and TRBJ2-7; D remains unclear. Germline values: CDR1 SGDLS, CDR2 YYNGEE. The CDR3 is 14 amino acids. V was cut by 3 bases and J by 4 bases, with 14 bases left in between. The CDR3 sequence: CASSGPTFPYEQYF. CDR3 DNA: TGTGCCAGCAGCGGCCCAACCTTTCCTTACGAGCAGTACTTC.

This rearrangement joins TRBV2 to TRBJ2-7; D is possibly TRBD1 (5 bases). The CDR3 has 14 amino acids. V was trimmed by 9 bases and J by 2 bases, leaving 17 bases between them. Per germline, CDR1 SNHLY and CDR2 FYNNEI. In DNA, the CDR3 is TGTGCCAGTCCCACCGGCCCGGACACCTACGAGCAGTACTTC. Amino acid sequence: CASPTGPDTYEQYF.

The CDR3 DNA reads as TGTGCCAGCAGCGCCCAGGGGGCAACTGAAGCTTTCTTT. Its protein product is CASSAQGATEAFF. The V gene is TRBV7-3, the J gene TRBJ1-1; TRBD1 matches at 8 bases. With V trimmed by 5 bases and J by 5 bases, 4 bases remained unmatched. This CDR3 spans 13 amino acids. Germline V lookup: CDR1 SGHTA, CDR2 FQGTGA.

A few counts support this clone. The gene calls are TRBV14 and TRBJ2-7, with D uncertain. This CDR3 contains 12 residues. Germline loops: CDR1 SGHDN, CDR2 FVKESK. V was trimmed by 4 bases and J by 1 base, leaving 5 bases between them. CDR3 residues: CASSLGSYEQYF. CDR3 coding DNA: TGTGCCAGCAGCCTCGGTTCCTACGAGCAGTACTTC.

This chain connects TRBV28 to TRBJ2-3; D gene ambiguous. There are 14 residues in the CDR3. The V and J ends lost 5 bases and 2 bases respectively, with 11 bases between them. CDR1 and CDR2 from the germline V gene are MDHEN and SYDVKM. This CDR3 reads CASSGISPTDTQYF. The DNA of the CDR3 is TGTGCCAGCAGTGGGATCTCCCCCACAGATACGCAGTATTTT.

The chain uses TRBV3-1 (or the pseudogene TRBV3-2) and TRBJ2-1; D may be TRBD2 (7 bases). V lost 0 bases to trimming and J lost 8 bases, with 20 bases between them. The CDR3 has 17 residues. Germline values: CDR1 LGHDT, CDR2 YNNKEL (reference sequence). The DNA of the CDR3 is TGTGCCAGCAGCCAAGATCCGAGGGGGGGAAAGTCTCATGAGCAGTTCTTC. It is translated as CASSQDPRGGKSHEQFF.

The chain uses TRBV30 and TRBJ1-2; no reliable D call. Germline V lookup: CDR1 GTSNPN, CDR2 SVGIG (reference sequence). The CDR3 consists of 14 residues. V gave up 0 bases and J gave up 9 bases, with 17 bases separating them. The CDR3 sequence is CAWSVYGILRSYTF. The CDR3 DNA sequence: TGTGCCTGGAGTGTTTACGGGATCCTGAGGAGCTACACCTTC.

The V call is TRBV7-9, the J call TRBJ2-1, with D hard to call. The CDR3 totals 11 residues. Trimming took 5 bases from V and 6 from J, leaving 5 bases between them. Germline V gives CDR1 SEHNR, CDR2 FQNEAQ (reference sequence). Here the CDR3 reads CASSLSNEQFF. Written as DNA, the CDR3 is TGTGCCAGCAGCCTATCCAATGAGCAGTTCTTC.

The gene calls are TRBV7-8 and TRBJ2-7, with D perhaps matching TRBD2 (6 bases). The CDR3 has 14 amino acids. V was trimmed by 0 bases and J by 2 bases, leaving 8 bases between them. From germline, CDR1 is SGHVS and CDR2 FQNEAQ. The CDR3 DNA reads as TGTGCCAGCAGCTTAGCGGGAGGAGCCTACGAGCAGTACTTC. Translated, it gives CASSLAGGAYEQYF.

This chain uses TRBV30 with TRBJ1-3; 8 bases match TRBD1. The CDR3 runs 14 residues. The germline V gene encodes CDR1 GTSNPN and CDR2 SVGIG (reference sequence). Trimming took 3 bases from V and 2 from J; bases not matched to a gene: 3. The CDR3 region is CAWRTTGAGNTIYF. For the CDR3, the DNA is TGTGCCTGGAGAACGACAGGGGCTGGAAACACCATATATTTT.